This T cell receptor beta chain appears in the sequencing data of a study of shared clonotypes between healthy human individuals. The unsorted samples took about 90 million PBMCs to get genomic DNA. V was shortened by 1 base and J by 5 bases, with 6 bases between the two germline ends. The CDR3 sequence is 13 residues long. From germline, CDR1 is SGHTA and CDR2 FQGTGA. Using immunoSEQ multiplex PCR, the repertoire was profiled, and TCRdb retains in-frame clones only, with some absent. The sample holds nearly 500,000 clones, 60% to 85% seen once. The clonotype comes from a woman in her 40s in good health. Some clones in this sample may be carry-over from other donors' samples. This chain uses TRBV7-3 with TRBJ2-1; no clear D. The sample taken for sequencing was PBMCs. In DNA form, the CDR3 reads TGTGCCAGCAGCTTAAGTCCAGACAATGAGCAGTTCTTC. Translating gives CASSLSPDNEQFF.